This T cell receptor beta chain was captured by sequencing in a study of blood T cells in healthy people across ages. Study summary: Through template switching, about one barcoded beta molecule was captured per two T cells, as measured in model experiments. Overall study results and limits: There were more naive CD4+ cells and higher diversity in long-lived donors than in aged donors. Age advanced and TCR beta diversity per million T cells fell, roughly linearly.

It was with a sample-barcoded 5' primer and a J-beta primer mix that a second PCR of roughly 6 to 12 cycles was run. The authors tagged each cDNA molecule using a template-switch adaptor with 12 random nucleotides. TCRdb recomputed calls from the 5' RACE reads with MiXCR, one row per CDR3 protein. The table has some 920,000 distinct CDR3 sequences, just over 50% seen once. Unmatched junction bases numbered 6, after V lost 1 base and J lost 7 bases. Per germline, CDR1 LGHNA and CDR2 YNFKEQ. The CDR3 is 15 residues long. For this clonotype: Its antigen is not known.

This sequence joins TRBV4-2 and TRBJ2-5; 10 nucleotides line up with TRBD1. This TCR came from a woman aged 55-69 years in good health. Sequencing input: blood. Here the CDR3 DNA reads TGTGCCAGCAGCCAAGGGGACAGGGGTGTAGGGACCCAGTACTTC. It encodes CASSQGDRGVGTQYF.